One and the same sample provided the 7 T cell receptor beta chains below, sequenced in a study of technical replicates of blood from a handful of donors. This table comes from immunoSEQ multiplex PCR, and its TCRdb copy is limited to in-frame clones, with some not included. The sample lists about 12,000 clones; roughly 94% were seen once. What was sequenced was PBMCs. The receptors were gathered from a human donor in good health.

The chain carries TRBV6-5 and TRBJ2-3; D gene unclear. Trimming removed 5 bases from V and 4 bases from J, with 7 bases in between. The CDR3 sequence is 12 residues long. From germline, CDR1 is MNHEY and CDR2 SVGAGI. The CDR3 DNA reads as TGTGCCAGCAGTCCTACGGCAGATACGCAGTATTTT. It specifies CASSPTADTQYF.

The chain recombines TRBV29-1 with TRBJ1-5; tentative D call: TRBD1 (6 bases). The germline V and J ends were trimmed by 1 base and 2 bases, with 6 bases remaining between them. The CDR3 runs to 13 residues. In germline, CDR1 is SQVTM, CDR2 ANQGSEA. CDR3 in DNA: TGCAGCGTTGAAGGACAGGGCAATCAGCCCCAGCATTTT. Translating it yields CSVEGQGNQPQHF.

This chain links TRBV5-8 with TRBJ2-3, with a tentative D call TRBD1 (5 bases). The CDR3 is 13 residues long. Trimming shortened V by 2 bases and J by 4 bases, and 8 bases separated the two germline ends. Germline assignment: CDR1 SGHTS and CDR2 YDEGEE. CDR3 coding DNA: TGTGCCAGCAGCTTCAGGGCTGCAGATACGCAGTATTTT. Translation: CASSFRAADTQYF.

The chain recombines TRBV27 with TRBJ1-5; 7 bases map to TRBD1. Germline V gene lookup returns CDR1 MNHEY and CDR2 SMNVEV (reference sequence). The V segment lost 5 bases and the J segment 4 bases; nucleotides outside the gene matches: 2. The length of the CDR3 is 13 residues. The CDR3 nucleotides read TGTGCCAGCAGTACACAGGGGAATCAGCCCCAGCATTTT. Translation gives CASSTQGNQPQHF.

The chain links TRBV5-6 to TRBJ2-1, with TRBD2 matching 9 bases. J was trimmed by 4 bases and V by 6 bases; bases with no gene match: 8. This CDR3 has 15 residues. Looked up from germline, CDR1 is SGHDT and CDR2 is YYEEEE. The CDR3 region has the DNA TGTGCCAGCATCCTGACTAGCGGAGCTTACAATGAGCAGTTCTTC. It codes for CASILTSGAYNEQFF.

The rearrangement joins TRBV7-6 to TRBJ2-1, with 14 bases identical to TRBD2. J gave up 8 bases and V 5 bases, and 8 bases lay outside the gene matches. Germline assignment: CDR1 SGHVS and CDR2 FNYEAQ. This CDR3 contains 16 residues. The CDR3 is CASSGSGTSGRHEQFF. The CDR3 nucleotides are TGTGCCAGCAGCGGATCCGGGACTAGCGGGAGACATGAGCAGTTCTTC.

CDR3 protein: CASSLSWASGYNEQFF. CDR3 DNA sequence: TGTGCCAGCAGCTTGAGTTGGGCTAGCGGGTACAATGAGCAGTTCTTC. J is TRBJ2-1 and V is TRBV5-4, with 8 bases fitting TRBD2. From germline, CDR1 is SGHNT and CDR2 YYREEE (reference sequence). V lost 1 base and J lost 4; bases outside the gene matches: 7. The CDR3 has 16 amino acids.